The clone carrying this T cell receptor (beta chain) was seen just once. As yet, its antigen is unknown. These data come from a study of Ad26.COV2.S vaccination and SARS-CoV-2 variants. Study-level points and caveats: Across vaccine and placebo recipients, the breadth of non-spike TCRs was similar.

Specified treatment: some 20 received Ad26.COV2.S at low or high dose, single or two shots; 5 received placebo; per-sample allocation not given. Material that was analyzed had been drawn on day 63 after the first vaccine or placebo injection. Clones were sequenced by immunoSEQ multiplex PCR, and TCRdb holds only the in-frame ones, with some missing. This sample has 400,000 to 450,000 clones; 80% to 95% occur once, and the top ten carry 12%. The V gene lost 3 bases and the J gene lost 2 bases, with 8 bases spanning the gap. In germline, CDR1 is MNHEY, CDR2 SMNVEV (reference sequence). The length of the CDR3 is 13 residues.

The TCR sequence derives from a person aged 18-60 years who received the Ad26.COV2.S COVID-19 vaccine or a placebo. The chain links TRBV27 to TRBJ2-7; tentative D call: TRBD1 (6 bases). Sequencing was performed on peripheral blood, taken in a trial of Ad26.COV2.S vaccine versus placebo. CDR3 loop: CASSFGQTYEQYF. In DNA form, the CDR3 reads TGTGCCAGCAGTTTCGGACAGACCTACGAGCAGTACTTC.